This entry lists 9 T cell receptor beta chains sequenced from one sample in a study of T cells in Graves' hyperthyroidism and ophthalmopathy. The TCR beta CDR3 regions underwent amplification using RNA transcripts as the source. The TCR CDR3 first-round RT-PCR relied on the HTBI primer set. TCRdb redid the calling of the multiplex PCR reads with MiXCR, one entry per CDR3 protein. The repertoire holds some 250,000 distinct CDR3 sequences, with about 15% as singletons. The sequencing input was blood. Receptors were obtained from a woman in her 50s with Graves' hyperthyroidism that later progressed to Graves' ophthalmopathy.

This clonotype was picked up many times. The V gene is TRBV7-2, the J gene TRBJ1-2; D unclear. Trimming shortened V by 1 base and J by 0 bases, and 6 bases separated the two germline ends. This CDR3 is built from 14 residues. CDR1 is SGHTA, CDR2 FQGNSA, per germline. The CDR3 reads CASSLGSSNYGYTF. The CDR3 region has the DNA TGTGCCAGCAGCTTAGGGAGTTCTAACTATGGCTACACCTTC.

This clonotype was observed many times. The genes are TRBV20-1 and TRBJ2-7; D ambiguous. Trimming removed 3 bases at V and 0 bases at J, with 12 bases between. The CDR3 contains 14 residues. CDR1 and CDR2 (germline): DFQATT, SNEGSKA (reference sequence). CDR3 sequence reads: CSASVGTGSYEQYF. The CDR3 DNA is TGCAGTGCTAGTGTCGGCACTGGCTCCTACGAGCAGTACTTC.

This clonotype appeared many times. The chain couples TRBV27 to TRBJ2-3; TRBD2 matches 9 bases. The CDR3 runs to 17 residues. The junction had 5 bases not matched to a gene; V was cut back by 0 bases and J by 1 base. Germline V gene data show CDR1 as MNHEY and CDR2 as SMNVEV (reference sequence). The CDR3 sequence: CASSLSRLADRTDTQYF. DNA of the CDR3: TGTGCCAGCAGTTTATCCCGACTAGCGGACCGCACAGATACGCAGTATTTT.

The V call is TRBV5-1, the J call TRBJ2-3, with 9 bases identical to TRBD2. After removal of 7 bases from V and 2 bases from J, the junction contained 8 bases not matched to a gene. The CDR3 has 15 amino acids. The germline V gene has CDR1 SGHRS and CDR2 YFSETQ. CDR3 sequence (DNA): TGCGCCAGCGGGAGAGCGGGGGGTCTCACAGATACGCAGTATTTT. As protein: CASGRAGGLTDTQYF.

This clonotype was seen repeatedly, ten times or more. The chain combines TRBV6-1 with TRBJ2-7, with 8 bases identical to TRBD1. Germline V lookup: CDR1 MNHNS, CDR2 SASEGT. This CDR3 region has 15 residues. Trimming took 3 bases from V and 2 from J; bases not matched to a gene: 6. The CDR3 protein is CASSEGAGGPYEQYF. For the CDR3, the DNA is TGTGCCAGCAGTGAGGGGGCAGGGGGCCCCTACGAGCAGTACTTC.

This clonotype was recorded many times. CDR3: CAISLTGSNYGYTF. As DNA, the CDR3 is TGTGCCATCAGTCTGACAGGGTCGAACTATGGCTACACCTTC. V is TRBV10-3 and J is TRBJ1-2; TRBD1 matches at 7 bases. This CDR3 spans 14 amino acids. Germline loops: CDR1 ENHRY, CDR2 SYGVKD. V dropped 5 bases and J dropped 2; count of bases not matched to a gene: 5.

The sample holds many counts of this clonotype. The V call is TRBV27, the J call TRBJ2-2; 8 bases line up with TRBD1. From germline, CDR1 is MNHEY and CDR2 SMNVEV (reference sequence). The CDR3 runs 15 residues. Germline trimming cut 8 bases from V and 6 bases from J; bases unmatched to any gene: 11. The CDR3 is CASAYQGAVAGELFF. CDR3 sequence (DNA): TGTGCCAGCGCTTATCAGGGGGCCGTCGCCGGGGAGCTGTTTTTT.

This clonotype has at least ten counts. The CDR3 sequence: CASTRWTVSNQPQHF. Here the CDR3 DNA reads TGTGCCAGCACCCGCTGGACGGTTAGCAATCAGCCCCAGCATTTT. The rearrangement joins TRBV6-1 to TRBJ1-5; D ambiguous. V was shortened by 7 bases and J by 0 bases, with 13 bases between the two germline ends. The CDR3 loop spans 15 amino acids. The germline V gene has CDR1 MNHNS and CDR2 SASEGT.

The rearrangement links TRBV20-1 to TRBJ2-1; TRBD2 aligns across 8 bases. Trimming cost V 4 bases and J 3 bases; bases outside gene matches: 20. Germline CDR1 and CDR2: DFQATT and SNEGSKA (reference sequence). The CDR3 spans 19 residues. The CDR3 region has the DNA TGCAGTGCTAACCCCACCGGGAGGGCAACCCCATTAAACTACAATGAGCAGTTCTTC. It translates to CSANPTGRATPLNYNEQFF.